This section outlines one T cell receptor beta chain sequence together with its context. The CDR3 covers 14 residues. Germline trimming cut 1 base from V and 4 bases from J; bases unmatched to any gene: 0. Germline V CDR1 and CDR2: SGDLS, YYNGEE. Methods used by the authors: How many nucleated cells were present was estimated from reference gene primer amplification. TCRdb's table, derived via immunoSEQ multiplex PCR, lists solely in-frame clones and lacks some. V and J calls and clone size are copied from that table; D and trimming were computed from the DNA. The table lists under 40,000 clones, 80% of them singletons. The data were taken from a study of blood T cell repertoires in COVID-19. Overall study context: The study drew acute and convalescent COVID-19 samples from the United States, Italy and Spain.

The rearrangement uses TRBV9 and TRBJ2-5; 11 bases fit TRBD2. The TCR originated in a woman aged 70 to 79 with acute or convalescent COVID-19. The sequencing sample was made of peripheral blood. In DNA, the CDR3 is TGTGCCAGCAGCGTACTAGCGGGGGGAGAGACCCAGTACTTC. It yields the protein CASSVLAGGETQYF.